A single sample gave rise to the 30 T cell receptor beta chains below, sequenced in a study of cytomegalovirus exposure and HLA in healthy donors. This PCR relied on a set of 60 Vbeta primers and 13 Jbeta primers. Libraries were prepared by immunoSEQ multiplex PCR; TCRdb keeps only in-frame clonotypes and omits some of them. The sample records about 63,000 clones, roughly three quarters being singletons. The sequenced material came from PBMCs. The receptor set was obtained from a woman aged 30 to 39 in good health and CMV-seronegative.

This rearrangement joins TRBV7-2 to TRBJ2-5; D unclear. Trimming stripped 2 bases from V and 5 bases from J, with 9 bases between. CDR1 and CDR2 from the germline V gene are SGHTA and FQGNSA. The length of the CDR3 is 13 residues. The CDR3 is CASSLRESETQYF. CDR3 nucleotides: TGTGCCAGCAGCTTAAGAGAAAGCGAGACCCAGTACTTC.

In its sample, this clone was seen a few times. This chain connects TRBV11-2 to TRBJ2-3, with 12 positions matching TRBD2. Germline V gene data show CDR1 as SGHAT and CDR2 as FQNNGV. This CDR3 has 15 amino acids. V gave up 1 base and J gave up 8 bases; unmatched junction bases: 4. CDR3 amino acids: CASSLATSGGSTQYF. In DNA, the CDR3 is TGTGCCAGCAGCTTAGCAACTAGCGGGGGGAGTACGCAGTATTTT.

Only a few counts were recorded for this clone. The V call is TRBV27, the J call TRBJ2-1, with D tentatively TRBD2 (7 bases). V lost 6 bases to trimming and J lost 4 bases, with 13 bases between them. CDR1 MNHEY and CDR2 SMNVEV come from the germline V gene (reference sequence). The CDR3 loop spans 14 amino acids. The CDR3 here is CASRGGRGYNEQFF. CDR3 DNA: TGTGCCAGCAGGGGGGGGAGGGGGTACAATGAGCAGTTCTTC.

This chain links TRBV6-6 with TRBJ2-7; possibly TRBD2 for D (5 bases). The CDR3 length is 13 residues. Between the trimmed V and J ends, which lost 6 bases and 1 base, there was a span of 10 bases. CDR1 is MNHNY, CDR2 SVGAGI, per germline (reference sequence). CDR3 nucleotides: TGTGCCAGCAGCTCACCGGGGTCCTACGAGCAGTACTTC. Residues: CASSSPGSYEQYF.

The chain carries TRBV27 and TRBJ1-1; 7 nucleotides match TRBD1. CDR3 length: 17 amino acids. V trimming: 7 bases; J trimming: 2 bases; junction bases outside the gene matches: 16. From germline, CDR1 is MNHEY and CDR2 SMNVEV (reference sequence). The CDR3 sequence is CASTPLYRGRINTEAFF. The CDR3 DNA reads TGTGCCAGCACCCCACTTTACAGGGGACGGATAAACACTGAAGCTTTCTTT.

This clone is a singleton in its sample. CDR3 nucleotide sequence: TGTGCCAGCTCACCGGTTGGGGGGAGAAATCAGCCCCAGCATTTT. Translating gives CASSPVGGRNQPQHF. This chain uses TRBV18 with TRBJ1-5; possible D gene TRBD1, 5 bases. Trimming shortened V by 3 bases and J by 4 bases, and 13 bases separated the two germline ends. CDR1 is KGHSH and CDR2 is LQKENI in the germline V gene. The CDR3 extends over 15 amino acids.

This chain uses TRBV5-4 with TRBJ2-7; 9 nucleotides line up with TRBD1. V lost 5 bases, J lost 3 bases, and 6 bases stayed unmatched. This CDR3 is 14 amino acids long. Looked up from germline, CDR1 is SGHNT and CDR2 is YYREEE (reference sequence). This CDR3 reads CASSGTGQVYEQYF. CDR3 in DNA: TGTGCCAGCAGTGGGACAGGGCAAGTCTACGAGCAGTACTTC. Filled out from reference TRBV5-4 and TRBJ2-7, the complete variable domain reads ETGVTQSPTHLIKTRGQQVTLRCSSQSGHNTVSWYQQALGQGPQFIFQYYREEENGRGNFPPRFSGLQFPNYSSELNVNALELDDSALYLCASSGTGQVYEQYFGPGTRLTVT.

The rearrangement links TRBV30 to TRBJ1-2; D may be TRBD1 (5 bases). Germline assignment: CDR1 GTSNPN and CDR2 SVGIG (reference sequence). With 3 bases removed from V and 6 bases from J, the gap between germline ends came to 8 bases. The CDR3 is 11 residues long. The CDR3 region has the DNA TGTGCCTGGAGACAGGAAGATGGCTACACCTTC. This sequence encodes CAWRQEDGYTF. Full variable domain (missing parts from reference TRBV30 and TRBJ1-2): SQTIHQWPATLVQPVGSPLSLECTVEGTSNPNLYWYRQAAGRGLQLLFYSVGIGQISSEVPQNLSASRPQDRQFILSSKKLLLSDSGFYLCAWRQEDGYTFGSGTRLTVV.

The CDR3 loop reads CASSVLGDEQFF. The CDR3 DNA sequence: TGTGCCAGCAGCGTGCTAGGAGATGAGCAGTTCTTC. The V gene is TRBV9, the J gene TRBJ2-1; D remains ambiguous. The CDR3 runs to 12 residues. Germline CDR1 and CDR2: SGDLS and YYNGEE. With 2 bases removed from V and 8 bases from J, the gap between germline ends came to 8 bases.

The chain joins TRBV27 to TRBJ1-5; 9 positions match TRBD1. Germline CDR1 MNHEY, CDR2 SMNVEV (reference sequence). Unmatched junction bases numbered 10, after V lost 5 bases and J lost 5 bases. This CDR3 spans 16 amino acids. CDR3 region: CASSTRDRAGHQPQHF. In DNA, the CDR3 is TGTGCCAGCAGTACCCGGGACAGGGCAGGCCATCAGCCCCAGCATTTT.

V and J are TRBV29-1 and TRBJ2-7; tentatively, D is TRBD2 (6 bases). Germline CDR1 SQVTM, CDR2 ANQGSEA. The CDR3 is 11 amino acids. The V end lost 4 bases, the J end lost 12 bases, and 16 bases lay between the germline ends. The CDR3 sequence: CSVVAREVLYF. Written as DNA, the CDR3 is TGCAGCGTTGTCGCCAGGGAGGTACTGTACTTC.

In its sample, this clone was seen once. The chain has TRBV7-9 and TRBJ1-1, with D unclear. V shed 5 bases and J shed 7 bases, with 14 bases lying between them. The CDR3 covers 13 residues. The germline CDR1 and CDR2 sequences are SEHNR and FQNEAQ (reference sequence). CDR3 DNA: TGTGCCAGCAGCCCCCTTCCTAGAAGTGAAGCTTTCTTT. Translated: CASSPLPRSEAFF.

CDR3 amino acids: CSVHRVNEQFF. DNA of the CDR3: TGCAGTGTACACAGGGTCAATGAGCAGTTCTTC. The chain couples TRBV20-1 to TRBJ2-1; weak D call: TRBD1 (6 bases). Germline values: CDR1 DFQATT, CDR2 SNEGSKA (reference sequence). The CDR3 spans 11 residues. The ends were cut back, 7 bases at V and 6 bases at J, with 10 bases in the middle.

The chain joins TRBV7-9 to TRBJ2-5, with D unresolved. From germline, CDR1 is SEHNR and CDR2 FQNEAQ (reference sequence). The germline V and J ends were trimmed by 11 bases and 2 bases, with 12 bases remaining between them. The CDR3 covers 12 residues. The CDR3 bases are TGTGCCTCGAAAACCGGTCAAGAGACCCAGTACTTC. This encodes CASKTGQETQYF.

This chain joins TRBV18 and TRBJ1-2, with TRBD1 as a possible D gene (5 bases). CDR1 is KGHSH, CDR2 LQKENI, per germline. The CDR3 length is 16 residues. V dropped 3 bases and J dropped 3 bases, with 17 bases sitting between them. The CDR3 region has the DNA TGTGCCAGCTCACCGCTGAAAGGGGTAGTTGACTATGGCTACACCTTC. Residues: CASSPLKGVVDYGYTF.

The chain carries TRBV5-5 and TRBJ1-6; 9 bases fit TRBD1. Germline assignment: CDR1 SGHKS and CDR2 YYEKEE (reference sequence). The V gene end was trimmed by 0 bases and the J gene end by 8 bases; junction bases not matched to a gene: 3. The CDR3 is 15 amino acids. Here the CDR3 reads CASSLVTGGDSPLHF. CDR3 coding DNA: TGTGCCAGCAGCTTGGTAACAGGGGGCGATTCACCCCTCCACTTT.

The chain has TRBV14 and TRBJ2-3; D might be TRBD1 (5 bases). From germline, CDR1 is SGHDN and CDR2 FVKESK. The CDR3 has 19 amino acids. Trimming took 0 bases from V and 2 from J, leaving 21 bases between them. CDR3 sequence reads: CASSQDRATDLKPTDTQYF. DNA for the CDR3: TGTGCCAGCAGCCAAGATCGGGCGACAGATCTTAAACCCACAGATACGCAGTATTTT.

The rearrangement uses TRBV2 and TRBJ1-1, with a weak D call TRBD1 (5 bases). There are 13 residues in the CDR3. The V gene's germline CDR1 is SNHLY and CDR2 FYNNEI. Between the trimmed V and J ends, which lost 10 bases and 5 bases, there was a span of 17 bases. In DNA form, the CDR3 reads TGTGCCACCAAGAAGGGACTGGGAACTGAAGCTTTCTTT. The encoded protein is CATKKGLGTEAFF.

The CDR3 DNA reads as TGTGCCTTCCACCTACTCGGGACTCCGATACTCTCTGGAAACACCATATATTTT. Its translation: CAFHLLGTPILSGNTIYF. The chain employs TRBV2 and TRBJ1-3; perhaps TRBD1 as D (5 bases). Germline V gene data show CDR1 as SNHLY and CDR2 as FYNNEI. The CDR3 sequence is 18 residues long. The V and J ends lost 11 bases and 0 bases respectively, with 26 bases between them.

Remarks on this clone: Other nucleotide sequences in the sample specify the same CDR3. V gene TRBV19 combines with J gene TRBJ2-5; a weak D match, TRBD2 (6 bases). Trimming shortened V by 5 bases and J by 2 bases, and 15 bases separated the two germline ends. CDR3 length: 15 amino acids. Germline CDR1 and CDR2: LNHDA and SQIVND (reference sequence). CDR3 bases: TGTGCCAGTAGTGGCGGGGAGGCGGGACAAGAGACCCAGTACTTC. It yields the protein CASSGGEAGQETQYF. Variable domain in full (rest from reference TRBV19 and TRBJ2-5): DGGITQSPKYLFRKEGQNVTLSCEQNLNHDAMYWYRQDPGQGLRLIYYSQIVNDFQKGDIAEGYSVSREKKESFPLTVTSAQKNPTAFYLCASSGGEAGQETQYFGPGTRLLVL.

The V call is TRBV19, the J call TRBJ1-3; 7 nucleotides match TRBD1. CDR3 length: 15 amino acids. Germline CDR1 reads LNHDA; CDR2 reads SQIVND (reference sequence). Unmatched junction bases numbered 4, after V lost 5 bases and J lost 0 bases. CDR3 sequence: CASSGQADSGNTIYF. Here the CDR3 DNA reads TGTGCCAGTAGTGGACAGGCTGACTCTGGAAACACCATATATTTT.

The rearrangement links TRBV7-2 to TRBJ1-1; D not certain. Germline CDR1 and CDR2: SGHTA and FQGNSA. The V end lost 1 base, the J end lost 4 bases, and 4 bases lay between the germline ends. The CDR3 is made up of 12 amino acids. The CDR3 is CASSLDSTEAFF. The CDR3 coding sequence is TGTGCCAGCAGCTTAGACAGCACTGAAGCTTTCTTT.

This chain joins TRBV29-1 and TRBJ2-2, with D perhaps matching TRBD1 (5 bases). Trimming left V 7 bases short and J 7 bases short, with 19 bases between. The CDR3 consists of 14 residues. Germline V gene lookup returns CDR1 SQVTM and CDR2 ANQGSEA. CDR3 sequence reads: CSANPQGEDGELFF. CDR3 DNA: TGCAGCGCCAACCCCCAGGGTGAGGACGGGGAGCTGTTTTTT.

The chain carries TRBV25-1 and TRBJ1-4, with D perhaps matching TRBD1 (5 bases). Germline lookup yields CDR1 MGHDK and CDR2 SYGVNS. The CDR3 spans 15 residues. V was cut by 4 bases and J by 6 bases, with 15 bases left in between. CDR3 residues: CASSGPGEGYEKLFF. CDR3 bases: TGTGCCAGCAGTGGGCCCGGGGAGGGGTATGAAAAACTGTTTTTT.

The CDR3 sequence is CASSEGQGTTYEQYV. The CDR3 DNA follows: TGTGCCAGCAGTGAGGGACAGGGGACGACCTACGAGCAGTACGTC. V usage is TRBV6-1 and J usage is TRBJ2-7; 10 positions agree with TRBD1. Per germline, CDR1 MNHNS and CDR2 SASEGT. The CDR3 has 15 residues. V lost 3 bases, J lost 2 bases, and 4 bases stayed unmatched.

V gene TRBV11-2 combines with J gene TRBJ1-5; D unresolved. CDR1 is SGHAT, CDR2 FQNNGV, per germline. Trimming removed 5 bases at V and 5 bases at J, with 13 bases between. The CDR3 runs to 14 residues. The CDR3 is CASSPHGDDQPQHF. As DNA, the CDR3 is TGTGCCAGCAGCCCACACGGGGATGATCAGCCCCAGCATTTT.

This clone was counted a few times. The chain has TRBV18 and TRBJ1-5; D gene unclear. CDR1 and CDR2 from the germline V gene are KGHSH and LQKENI. This CDR3 region has 15 residues. V shed 2 bases and J shed 3 bases, with 11 bases lying between them. The CDR3, as DNA: TGTGCCAGCTCACCAGGGAGTGGTCCCAATCAGCCCCAGCATTTT. It codes for CASSPGSGPNQPQHF.

This clone was detected a few times. This CDR3 is also generated by other DNA sequences in the sample. The genes are TRBV4-1 and TRBJ2-1; 12 bases match TRBD2. The V gene end was trimmed by 0 bases and the J gene end by 7 bases; junction bases not matched to a gene: 4. This CDR3 contains 16 residues. CDR1 is MGHRA, CDR2 YSYEKL, per germline. The CDR3 spells CASSQDLAGGSNEQFF. The CDR3 DNA sequence: TGCGCCAGCAGCCAAGATCTAGCGGGAGGGTCAAATGAGCAGTTCTTC.

The V call is TRBV6-5, the J call TRBJ1-2, with D perhaps TRBD1 (5 bases). V lost 6 bases to trimming and J lost 1 base, with 12 bases between them. Germline V gene data show CDR1 as MNHEY and CDR2 as SVGAGI. This CDR3 spans 14 amino acids. The CDR3 DNA reads TGTGCCAGCAGACAACAGACAGTTAACTATGGCTACACCTTC. Translated: CASRQQTVNYGYTF.

The chain recombines TRBV10-3 with TRBJ2-2, with D perhaps matching TRBD1 (6 bases). The CDR3 contains 11 residues. Trimming cost V 8 bases and J 7 bases, with 8 bases left between them. The germline V gene encodes CDR1 ENHRY and CDR2 SYGVKD. The CDR3 reads CAIGGGGELFF. CDR3 nucleotide sequence: TGTGCCATCGGGGGCGGCGGGGAGCTGTTTTTT.